The present T cell receptor beta chain was sequenced within a study of long-term antiretroviral therapy in people with HIV. Study results and caveats: The data indicate that diversity increased after ART but remained below transplant donor controls.

Details on this clone: Its antigen is currently unknown.

They ran version v3.0 of the immunoSEQ assay at survey level. Some clones are missing from TCRdb's copy, which holds only in-frame ones; the method was immunoSEQ multiplex PCR. The sample has 15,000 to 20,000 clones; roughly nine tenths are singletons. This CDR3 comprises 14 residues. J is TRBJ2-3 and V is TRBV21-1; the table's D call TRBD1 went unverified against the DNA. TRBV21-1 represents a pseudogene. Material: unsorted PBMCs, obtained 0.3 years after starting antiretroviral therapy. This TCR derives from a man aged 55-75 years with HIV. Here the CDR3 DNA reads TGTGCCAGCAGCTTACGGACAGGGATTGATACGCAGTATTTT. It encodes CASSLRTGIDTQYF.